This record looks at one T cell receptor (beta chain) sequence and its context. Antigen unknown. This specimen belongs to a study of immune evolution from preneoplasia to lung adenocarcinoma. Study observations and caveats: Compared with EGFR-mutant or double wild-type lesions, KRAS-mutant nodules were more clonal.

Using immunoSEQ multiplex PCR, the repertoire was profiled, and TCRdb retains in-frame clones only, with some absent. Here the sample spans some 41,000 clones, more than 60% being singletons. Trimming at V came to 2 bases and at J to 4 bases, leaving 6 bases not matched to a gene. Germline values: CDR1 LGHNA, CDR2 YNFKEQ. The CDR3 is 15 amino acids. Patients had resection in Japan or China between the mid-2010s and the late 2010s. The TCR was taken from a person aged 60 to 70 with lung adenocarcinoma. The V gene is TRBV4-2, the J gene TRBJ2-7; 9 positions agree with TRBD2. The sample consisted of FFPE invasive lung adenocarcinoma tissue. The CDR3 nucleotides are TGTGCCAGCAGCCAATTAGGTCTAGCGGGGTACGAGCAGTACTTC. Translated: CASSQLGLAGYEQYF.